The 12 T cell receptor beta chains below were found in one sample sequenced in a study of cytomegalovirus exposure and HLA in healthy donors (dated by TCRdb to between 2016 and 2019). Library preparation used the immunoSEQ multiplex PCR assay. The table was pulled from immuneACCESS by TCRdb, which kept in-frame rearrangements only. Such tables lose some clones; where checked, under half of the loss comes from unresolved V genes, and the rest has no known cause. For this sample the table gives over 150,000 clones, of which 75% to 95% were detected only once. The leading ten clones occupy around 3% of the sample. Sequencing was carried out using PBMCs. Receptors originate from a woman under 30 in good health and CMV-seropositive.

The genes are TRBV11-2 and TRBJ2-3; 9 bases are shared with TRBD2. The CDR3 contains 15 residues. Trimming cost V 5 bases and J 4 bases; bases outside gene matches: 7. Germline values: CDR1 SGHAT, CDR2 FQNNGV. This CDR3 is CASSRAGTSPDTQYF. The DNA of the CDR3 is TGTGCCAGCAGCCGAGCCGGGACTAGCCCAGATACGCAGTATTTT. Combining the CDR3 with reference TRBV11-2 and TRBJ2-3 gives the whole variable domain EAGVAQSPRYKIIEKRQSVAFWCNPISGHATLYWYQQILGQGPKLLIQFQNNGVVDDSQLPKDRFSAERLKGVDSTLKIQPAKLEDSAVYLCASSRAGTSPDTQYFGPGTRLTVL.

V gene TRBV5-4 combines with J gene TRBJ2-1, with TRBD2 identical over 8 bases. J was trimmed by 0 bases and V by 5 bases; bases with no gene match: 4. From germline, CDR1 is SGHNT and CDR2 YYREEE (reference sequence). There are 15 residues in the CDR3. Here the CDR3 reads CASSPSGSSYNEQFF. DNA for the CDR3: TGTGCCAGCAGTCCCAGCGGGAGCTCCTACAATGAGCAGTTCTTC.

The rearrangement links TRBV5-6 to TRBJ1-5; D is unclear. From germline, CDR1 is SGHDT and CDR2 YYEEEE. The germline V and J ends were trimmed by 3 bases and 1 base, with 8 bases remaining between them. The CDR3 consists of 14 residues. In DNA form, the CDR3 reads TGTGCCAGCAGCTCGCTAGCGAGCAATCAGCCCCAGCATTTT. It is translated as CASSSLASNQPQHF.

V is TRBV7-2 and J is TRBJ1-6; 7 bases line up with TRBD1. Per the germline V gene, CDR1 is SGHTA and CDR2 is FQGNSA. The CDR3 has 15 residues. V shed 6 bases and J 9 bases; nucleotides not matched to a gene: 11. The DNA for the CDR3 is TGTGCCAGCAGGCCAGGTCCACAGGGGAGTTCACCCCTCCACTTT. Translating gives CASRPGPQGSSPLHF.

The CDR3 is CASSPGLADYTDTQYF. The DNA of the CDR3 is TGCGCCAGCAGCCCAGGACTAGCGGATTACACAGATACGCAGTATTTT. V gene TRBV5-1 combines with J gene TRBJ2-3; TRBD2 aligns across 10 bases. The germline V gene has CDR1 SGHRS and CDR2 YFSETQ. The V segment lost 4 bases and the J segment 2 bases; nucleotides outside the gene matches: 7. This CDR3 is 16 amino acids long.

This chain connects TRBV19 to TRBJ2-7; 7 bases fit TRBD1. The J segment lost 4 bases and the V segment lost 4 bases, leaving 1 base of the junction unmatched. Per the germline V gene, CDR1 is LNHDA and CDR2 is SQIVND (reference sequence). The CDR3 covers 12 residues. The CDR3 DNA is TGTGCCAGTAGTAAGACAGGGTACGAGCAGTACTTC. This codes for CASSKTGYEQYF.

The chain employs TRBV7-3 and TRBJ2-7, with 11 bases lining up with TRBD2. This CDR3 is built from 15 residues. V lost 5 bases and J lost 2; bases outside the gene matches: 5. Germline CDR1 and CDR2: SGHTA and FQGTGA. The CDR3: CASSRGTSGPYEQYF. The CDR3 DNA reads as TGTGCCAGCAGCCGGGGGACTAGCGGCCCCTACGAGCAGTACTTC.

The rearrangement joins TRBV4-2 to TRBJ1-3; TRBD1 matches 9 bases. The CDR3 covers 18 residues. Germline CDR1 reads LGHNA; CDR2 reads YNFKEQ. V was pared by 0 bases and J by 2 bases, with 8 bases of the junction left unmatched. DNA of the CDR3: TGTGCCAGCAGCCAAGAGTGGGGGACAGGGTTGACTGGAAACACCATATATTTT. This translates into CASSQEWGTGLTGNTIYF.

The chain joins TRBV6-5 to TRBJ2-2; a possible D gene is TRBD2 (5 bases). V was shortened by 4 bases and J by 7 bases, with 13 bases between the two germline ends. Germline values: CDR1 MNHEY, CDR2 SVGAGI. CDR3 length: 14 residues. The CDR3: CASSSLRAGGELFF. The CDR3 bases are TGTGCCAGCAGTTCCCTGAGGGCGGGCGGGGAGCTGTTTTTT.

The V and J genes are TRBV7-2 and TRBJ1-4, with D possibly TRBD1 on 5 matching bases. This CDR3 comprises 14 residues. In germline, CDR1 is SGHTA, CDR2 FQGNSA. Trimming took off 2 bases at V and 4 bases at J, with 8 bases between the two ends. The CDR3 reads CASSLSGDNEKLFF. CDR3 nucleotides: TGTGCCAGCAGCTTATCGGGGGATAATGAAAAACTGTTTTTT.

A remark on this clone: The sample holds other DNA sequences that translate to the same CDR3. The rearrangement joins TRBV25-1 to TRBJ1-4, with a tentative D call TRBD1 (6 bases). The CDR3 sequence is 17 residues long. The V end lost 6 bases, the J end lost 4 bases, and 21 bases lay between the germline ends. The germline V gene has CDR1 MGHDK and CDR2 SYGVNS. The CDR3 sequence: CASSFLTTQGDNEKLFF. Here the CDR3 DNA reads TGTGCCAGCAGCTTCCTTACAACACAGGGAGATAATGAAAAACTGTTTTTT.

CDR3 in DNA: TGTGCCACCAAACTTGACTACAATGAGCAGTTCTTC. Its protein product is CATKLDYNEQFF. The chain has TRBV2 and TRBJ2-1; D is unclear. Germline CDR1 and CDR2: SNHLY and FYNNEI. Trimming took 10 bases from V and 3 from J, leaving 10 bases between them. The CDR3 is 12 residues long.